This entry lists 12 T cell receptor beta chains sequenced from one sample in a study of persistence of HIV-infected CD4 T cells. Sequencing used immunoSEQ version 4 in survey mode. Profiling relied on immunoSEQ multiplex PCR, and the TCRdb table lists in-frame clones only, not all of them. Of roughly 13,000 clones in the sample, roughly 62% were seen once. No antigens are known for them. An overlapping HIV-1 Gag peptide pool stimulated these cells at about 0.94 ug/peptide/mL. Sorting of responding CD4+ T cells relied on upregulated CD40 ligand together with CD69. The material was CD4+ T cells sorted from PBMCs after approximately 19-hour stimulation, obtained from a patient who received antiretroviral therapy. These receptors all stem from an adult man with HIV who was CMV-seropositive.

The CDR3 nucleotides are TGTGCCAGCAGCTTAGCAAGCGGGGCCTCCAATGAGCAGTTCTTC. Its protein is CASSLASGASNEQFF. This sequence joins TRBV7-7 and TRBJ2-1; 7 bases fit TRBD2. Looked up from germline, CDR1 is SSHAT and CDR2 is FNYEAQ (reference sequence). The CDR3 loop spans 15 amino acids. V shed 0 bases and J 6 bases; nucleotides not matched to a gene: 5.

The chain has TRBV6-6 and TRBJ2-7; D ambiguous. Trimming left V 0 bases short and J 3 bases short, with 6 bases between. The CDR3 totals 13 residues. In germline, CDR1 is MNHNY, CDR2 SVGAGI (reference sequence). CDR3 nucleotide sequence: TGTGCCAGCAGTTACTCCGGCAGCTACGAGCAGTACTTC. Protein: CASSYSGSYEQYF.

V usage is TRBV7-9 and J usage is TRBJ2-2, with 8 bases fitting TRBD1. CDR1 is SEHNR, CDR2 FQNEAQ, per germline (reference sequence). The CDR3 covers 15 residues. V was clipped by 5 bases and J by 4 bases; unmatched bases: 6. The CDR3 loop reads CASSIGQGVTGELFF. The DNA for the CDR3 is TGTGCCAGCAGCATAGGACAGGGTGTCACCGGGGAGCTGTTTTTT.

The rearrangement uses TRBV3-1 (or the pseudogene TRBV3-2) and TRBJ2-5, with unresolved D. Germline CDR1 and CDR2: LGHDT and YNNKEL (reference sequence). Trimming stripped 1 base from V and 5 bases from J, with 5 bases between. This CDR3 contains 12 residues. The CDR3 region is CASSQAGETQYF. The DNA for the CDR3 is TGTGCCAGCAGCCAAGCGGGCGAGACCCAGTACTTC.

This clone showed up just a few times. V usage is TRBV5-8 and J usage is TRBJ1-6; D remains ambiguous. CDR3 length: 14 amino acids. The germline gives CDR1 SGHTS, CDR2 YDEGEE. Trimming shortened V by 1 base and J by 8 bases, and 10 bases separated the two germline ends. CDR3 DNA: TGTGCCAGCAGCTTGTCTCCTGGTGATTCACCCCTCCACTTT. The encoded protein is CASSLSPGDSPLHF.

The V call is TRBV6-5, the J call TRBJ2-3; 7 nucleotides align to TRBD1. CDR3 length: 15 residues. Per germline, CDR1 MNHEY and CDR2 SVGAGI. Losses at the gene ends were 5 bases for V and 0 bases for J; bases not matched to a gene: 5. CDR3 sequence reads: CASSPQGQSTDTQYF. In nucleotides, the CDR3 is TGTGCCAGCAGTCCCCAGGGACAGAGCACAGATACGCAGTATTTT.

This clone was detected once. J is TRBJ1-1 and V is TRBV10-3, with D uncertain. The CDR3 loop spans 13 amino acids. Trimming removed 7 bases at V and 4 bases at J, with 13 bases between. Per germline, CDR1 ENHRY and CDR2 SYGVKD. DNA for the CDR3: TGTGCCATCAAAATAGGTGTAGGCACTGAAGCTTTCTTT. It translates to CAIKIGVGTEAFF.

This clone has just a few counts. The rearrangement links TRBV5-1 to TRBJ1-1; a weak D match, TRBD1 (5 bases). Germline values: CDR1 SGHRS, CDR2 YFSETQ. The length of the CDR3 is 15 residues. Trimming removed 4 bases at V and 0 bases at J, with 13 bases between. This chain's CDR3 is CASSLTQVLNTEAFF. The CDR3 DNA reads TGCGCCAGCAGCCTTACACAGGTCCTGAACACTGAAGCTTTCTTT.

The chain couples TRBV11-1 to TRBJ2-7; maybe TRBD2 (6 bases). Germline V gene data show CDR1 as SGHAT and CDR2 as FQDESV (reference sequence). This CDR3 has 15 residues. Trimming pared 5 bases from V and 0 bases from J, leaving 14 bases between. CDR3 DNA: TGTGCCAGCAGCCTCCAAGACGGGGGCTCCTACGAGCAGTACTTC. It specifies CASSLQDGGSYEQYF.

This chain joins TRBV7-2 and TRBJ2-3; D is unclear. V lost 2 bases, J lost 2 bases, and 5 bases lay in between. Germline V gives CDR1 SGHTA, CDR2 FQGNSA. The CDR3 consists of 13 residues. The CDR3 DNA follows: TGTGCCAGCAGCTTAAGGGACACAGATACGCAGTATTTT. Translated, it gives CASSLRDTDTQYF.

Only a few counts were recorded for this clone. The V and J genes are TRBV2 and TRBJ1-5; possible D gene TRBD1, 6 bases. This CDR3 is built from 15 residues. V was cut by 4 bases and J by 7 bases, with 17 bases left in between. The germline V gene encodes CDR1 SNHLY and CDR2 FYNNEI. This CDR3 reads CASSVLGGFRQPQHF. In nucleotides, the CDR3 is TGTGCCAGCAGTGTGTTAGGGGGGTTTAGGCAGCCCCAGCATTTT.

The J gene is TRBJ2-3, the V gene TRBV30; D gene unclear. The CDR3 runs 13 residues. V shed 0 bases and J shed 4 bases, with 8 bases lying between them. Germline lookup yields CDR1 GTSNPN and CDR2 SVGIG (reference sequence). The CDR3 loop reads CAWSVRFADTQYF. In nucleotides, the CDR3 is TGTGCCTGGAGTGTACGATTCGCAGATACGCAGTATTTT.